Sequencing of this T cell receptor beta chain was carried out in a study of blood T cell repertoires in COVID-19. Across the whole study: Samples taken during acute and convalescent COVID-19 were collected in the United States, Italy and Spain. Sample material is recorded as cDNA or gDNA derived from T cells, B-cell-depleted T cells, or PBMCs.

Original processing methods: Estimated nucleated cell counts came from reference gene primer amplification. Sequenced by immunoSEQ multiplex PCR; TCRdb stores in-frame clones only, minus some. V and J calls and clone size follow that table, whereas D and trimming were derived from the DNA. The sample carries under 250,000 clones, about four fifths recorded once. Source material: peripheral blood. The sequence was obtained from a man aged 45-65 years with active or convalescent COVID-19.

Here the CDR3 reads CSVVGQINTEAFF. CDR3 DNA sequence: TGCAGCGTTGTGGGGCAGATAAACACTGAAGCTTTCTTT. V gene TRBV29-1 combines with J gene TRBJ1-1, with D maybe TRBD1 (5 bases). Between the trimmed V and J ends, which lost 4 bases and 2 bases, there was a span of 11 bases. The CDR3 covers 13 residues. CDR1 and CDR2 (germline): SQVTM, ANQGSEA.